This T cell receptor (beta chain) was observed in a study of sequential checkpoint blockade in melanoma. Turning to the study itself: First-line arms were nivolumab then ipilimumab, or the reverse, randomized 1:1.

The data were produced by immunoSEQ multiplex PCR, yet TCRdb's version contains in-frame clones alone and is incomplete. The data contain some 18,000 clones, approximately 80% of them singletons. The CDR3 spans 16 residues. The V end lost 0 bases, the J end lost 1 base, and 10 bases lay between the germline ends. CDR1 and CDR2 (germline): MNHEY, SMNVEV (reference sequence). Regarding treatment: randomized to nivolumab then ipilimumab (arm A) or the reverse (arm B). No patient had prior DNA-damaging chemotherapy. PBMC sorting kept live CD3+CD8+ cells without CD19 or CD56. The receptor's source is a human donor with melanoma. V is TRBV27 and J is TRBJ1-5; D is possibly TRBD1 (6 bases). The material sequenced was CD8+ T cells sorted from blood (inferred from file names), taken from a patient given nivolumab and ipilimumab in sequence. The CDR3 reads CASSLSSRGSNQPQHF. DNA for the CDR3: TGTGCCAGCAGTTTATCTTCCAGGGGAAGCAATCAGCCCCAGCATTTT.